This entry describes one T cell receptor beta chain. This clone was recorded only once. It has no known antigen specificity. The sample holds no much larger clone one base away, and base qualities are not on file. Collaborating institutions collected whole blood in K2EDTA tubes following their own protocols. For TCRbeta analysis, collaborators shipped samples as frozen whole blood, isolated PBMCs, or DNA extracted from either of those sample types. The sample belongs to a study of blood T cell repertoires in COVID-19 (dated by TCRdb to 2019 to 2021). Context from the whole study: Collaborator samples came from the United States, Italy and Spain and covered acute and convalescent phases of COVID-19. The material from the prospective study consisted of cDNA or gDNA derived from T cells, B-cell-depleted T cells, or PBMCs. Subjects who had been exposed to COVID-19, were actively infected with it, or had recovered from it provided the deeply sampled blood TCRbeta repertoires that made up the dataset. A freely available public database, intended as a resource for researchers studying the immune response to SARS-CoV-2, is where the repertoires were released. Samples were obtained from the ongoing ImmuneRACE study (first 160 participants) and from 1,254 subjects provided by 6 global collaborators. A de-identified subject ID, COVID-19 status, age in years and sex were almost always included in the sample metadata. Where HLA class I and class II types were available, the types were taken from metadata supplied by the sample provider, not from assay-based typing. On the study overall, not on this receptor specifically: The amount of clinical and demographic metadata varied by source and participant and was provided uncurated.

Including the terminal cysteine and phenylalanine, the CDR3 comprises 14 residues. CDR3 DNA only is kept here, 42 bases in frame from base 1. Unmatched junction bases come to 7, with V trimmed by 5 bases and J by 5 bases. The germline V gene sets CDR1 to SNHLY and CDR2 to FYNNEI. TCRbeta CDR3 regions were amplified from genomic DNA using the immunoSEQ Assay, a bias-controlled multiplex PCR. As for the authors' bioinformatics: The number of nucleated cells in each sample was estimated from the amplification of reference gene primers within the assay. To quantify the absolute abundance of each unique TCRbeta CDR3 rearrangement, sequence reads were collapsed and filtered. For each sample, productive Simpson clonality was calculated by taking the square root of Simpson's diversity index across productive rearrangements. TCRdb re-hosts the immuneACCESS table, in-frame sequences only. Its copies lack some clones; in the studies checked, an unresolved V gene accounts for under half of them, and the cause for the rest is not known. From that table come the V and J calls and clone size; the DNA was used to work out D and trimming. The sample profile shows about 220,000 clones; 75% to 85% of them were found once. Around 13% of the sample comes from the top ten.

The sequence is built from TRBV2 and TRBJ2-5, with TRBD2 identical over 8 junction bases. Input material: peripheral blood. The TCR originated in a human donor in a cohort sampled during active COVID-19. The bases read TGTGCCAGCAGTCCCCGGGGGGGCCACGAGACCCAGTACTTC. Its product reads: CASSPRGGHETQYF.